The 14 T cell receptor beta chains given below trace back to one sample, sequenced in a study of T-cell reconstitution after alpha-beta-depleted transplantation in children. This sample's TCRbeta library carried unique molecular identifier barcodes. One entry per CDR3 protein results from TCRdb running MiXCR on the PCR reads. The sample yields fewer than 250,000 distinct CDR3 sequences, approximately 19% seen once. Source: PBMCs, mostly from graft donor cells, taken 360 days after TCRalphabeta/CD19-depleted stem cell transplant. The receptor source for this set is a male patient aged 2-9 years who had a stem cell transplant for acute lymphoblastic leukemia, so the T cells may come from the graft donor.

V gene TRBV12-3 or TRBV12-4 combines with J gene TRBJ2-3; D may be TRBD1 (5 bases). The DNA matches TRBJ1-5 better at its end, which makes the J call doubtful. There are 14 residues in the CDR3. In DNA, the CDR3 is TGTGCCAGCAACGTCATCGGGGGGGTAGATACGCAGCATTTT. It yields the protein CASNVIGGVDTQHF.

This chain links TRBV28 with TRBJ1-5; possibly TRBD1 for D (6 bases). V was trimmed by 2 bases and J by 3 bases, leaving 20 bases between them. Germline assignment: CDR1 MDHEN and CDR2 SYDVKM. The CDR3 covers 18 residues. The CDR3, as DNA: TGTGCCAGCAGTTTAAATCTTAGAAGTGTGGGGGCCAATCAGCCCCAGCATTTT. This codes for CASSLNLRSVGANQPQHF.

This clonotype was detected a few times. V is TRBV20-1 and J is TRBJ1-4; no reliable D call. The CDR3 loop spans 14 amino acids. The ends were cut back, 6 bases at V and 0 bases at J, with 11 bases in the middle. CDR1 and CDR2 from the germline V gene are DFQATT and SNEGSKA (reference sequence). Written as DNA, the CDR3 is TGCAGTGCCTCGACCCCTCCAACTAATGAAAAACTGTTTTTT. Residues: CSASTPPTNEKLFF.

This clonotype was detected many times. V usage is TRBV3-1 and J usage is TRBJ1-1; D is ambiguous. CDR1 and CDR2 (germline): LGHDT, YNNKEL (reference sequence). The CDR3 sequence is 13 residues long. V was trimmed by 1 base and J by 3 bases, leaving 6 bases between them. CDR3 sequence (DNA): TGTGCCAGCAGCCAAGTAGAGGACACTGAAGCTTTCTTT. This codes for CASSQVEDTEAFF.

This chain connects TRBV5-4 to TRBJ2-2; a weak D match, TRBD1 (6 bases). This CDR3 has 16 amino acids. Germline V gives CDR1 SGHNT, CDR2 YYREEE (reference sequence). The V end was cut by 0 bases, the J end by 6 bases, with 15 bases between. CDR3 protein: CASSLAGTKGAGELFF. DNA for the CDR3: TGTGCCAGCAGCTTGGCGGGGACAAAAGGGGCCGGGGAGCTGTTTTTT.

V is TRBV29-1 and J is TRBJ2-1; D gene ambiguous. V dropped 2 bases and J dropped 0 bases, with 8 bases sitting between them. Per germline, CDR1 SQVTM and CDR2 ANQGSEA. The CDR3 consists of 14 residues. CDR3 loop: CSVESRSSYNEQFF. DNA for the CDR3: TGCAGCGTTGAAAGCAGGAGCTCCTACAATGAGCAGTTCTTC.

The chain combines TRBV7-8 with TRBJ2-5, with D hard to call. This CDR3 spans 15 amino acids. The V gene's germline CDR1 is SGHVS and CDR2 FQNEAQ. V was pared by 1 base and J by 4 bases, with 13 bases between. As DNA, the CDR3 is TGTGCCAGCAGCTTAGGTTTAGACCGAAGAGAGACCCAGTACTTC. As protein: CASSLGLDRRETQYF.

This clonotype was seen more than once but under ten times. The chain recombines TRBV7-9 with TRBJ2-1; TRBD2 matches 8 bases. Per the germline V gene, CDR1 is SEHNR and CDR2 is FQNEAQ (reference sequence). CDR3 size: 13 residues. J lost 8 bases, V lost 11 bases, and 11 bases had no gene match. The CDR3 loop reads CALDGRASDEQFF. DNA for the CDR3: TGTGCCCTCGACGGGAGGGCCTCGGATGAGCAGTTCTTC. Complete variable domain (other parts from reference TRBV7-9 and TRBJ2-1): DTGVSQNPRHKITKRGQNVTFRCDPISEHNRLYWYRQTLGQGPEFLTYFQNEAQLEKSRLLSDRFSAERPKGSFSTLEIQRTEQGDSAMYLCALDGRASDEQFFGPGTRLTVL.

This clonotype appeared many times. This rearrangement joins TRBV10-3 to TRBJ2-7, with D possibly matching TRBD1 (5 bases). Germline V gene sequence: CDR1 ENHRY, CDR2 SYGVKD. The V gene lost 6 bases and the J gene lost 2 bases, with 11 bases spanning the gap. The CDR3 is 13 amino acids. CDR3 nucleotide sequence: TGTGCCATCAGGGACAAAAGCACCTACGAGCAGTACTTC. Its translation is CAIRDKSTYEQYF.

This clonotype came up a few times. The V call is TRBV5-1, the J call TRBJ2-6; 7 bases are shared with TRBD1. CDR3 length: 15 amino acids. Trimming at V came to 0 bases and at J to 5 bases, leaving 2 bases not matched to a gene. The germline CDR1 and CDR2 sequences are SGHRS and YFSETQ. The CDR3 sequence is CASSLETGRANVLTF. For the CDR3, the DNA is TGCGCCAGCAGCTTGGAGACAGGGAGGGCCAACGTCCTGACTTTC.

The CDR3 sequence: CASSLVRGGTGTDTQYF. DNA of the CDR3: TGCGCCAGCAGCTTGGTTCGCGGGGGTACCGGCACAGATACGCAGTATTTT. The rearrangement joins TRBV5-1 to TRBJ2-3; 7 bases match TRBD2. The CDR3 runs 17 residues. Germline V gives CDR1 SGHRS, CDR2 YFSETQ. The V and J ends lost 0 bases and 1 base, in that order; junction bases with no gene match: 8.

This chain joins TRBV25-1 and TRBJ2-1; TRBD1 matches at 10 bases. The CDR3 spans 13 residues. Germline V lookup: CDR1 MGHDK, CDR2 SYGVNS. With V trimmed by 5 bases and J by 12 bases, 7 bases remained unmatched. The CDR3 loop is CASSPTGGIVQFF. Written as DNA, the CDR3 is TGTGCCAGCAGTCCGACAGGGGGCATTGTGCAGTTCTTC.

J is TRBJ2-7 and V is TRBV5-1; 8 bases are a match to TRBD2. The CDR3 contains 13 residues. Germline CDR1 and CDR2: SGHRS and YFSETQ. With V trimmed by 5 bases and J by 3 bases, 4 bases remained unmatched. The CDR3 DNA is TGCGCCAGCAGAGGGAGCGGGAGCTACGAGCAGTACTTC. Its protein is CASRGSGSYEQYF.

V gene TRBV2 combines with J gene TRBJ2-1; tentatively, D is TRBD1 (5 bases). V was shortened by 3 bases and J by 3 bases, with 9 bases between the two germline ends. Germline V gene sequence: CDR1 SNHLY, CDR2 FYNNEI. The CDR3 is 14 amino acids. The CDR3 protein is CASSETDNYNEQFF. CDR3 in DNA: TGTGCCAGCAGTGAGACAGATAACTACAATGAGCAGTTCTTC. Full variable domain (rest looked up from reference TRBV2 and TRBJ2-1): EPEVTQTPSHQVTQMGQEVILRCVPISNHLYFYWYRQILGQKVEFLVSFYNNEISEKSEIFDDQFSVERPDGSNFTLKIRSTKLEDSAMYFCASSETDNYNEQFFGPGTRLTVL.